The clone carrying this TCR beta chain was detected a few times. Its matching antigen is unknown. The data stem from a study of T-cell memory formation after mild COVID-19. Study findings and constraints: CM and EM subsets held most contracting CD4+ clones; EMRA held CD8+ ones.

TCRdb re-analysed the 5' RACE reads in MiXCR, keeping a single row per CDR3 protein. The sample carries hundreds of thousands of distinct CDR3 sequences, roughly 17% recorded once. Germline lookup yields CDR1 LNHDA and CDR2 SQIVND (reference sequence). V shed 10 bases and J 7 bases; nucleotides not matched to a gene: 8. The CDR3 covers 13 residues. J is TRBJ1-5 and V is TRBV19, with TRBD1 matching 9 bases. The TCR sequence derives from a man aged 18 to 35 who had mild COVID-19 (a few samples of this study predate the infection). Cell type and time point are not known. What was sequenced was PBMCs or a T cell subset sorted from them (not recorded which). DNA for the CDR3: TGTGCCACCTCCGGGACAGGGATCCAGCCCCAGCATTTT. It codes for CATSGTGIQPQHF.